The 25 T cell receptor beta chains given below trace back to one sample, sequenced in a study of a mutant IDH1 vaccine in newly diagnosed glioma. TCRdb keeps only in-frame clones here, not all; method: immunoSEQ multiplex PCR. This sample has roughly 34,000 clones, with approximately 87% found just once. Time point reported: week 47, end of study. Topical imiquimod was applied with each vaccine dose, which held 300 ug of mutant IDH1 20-mer peptide. No antigen is known for these receptors. The sample consisted of PBMCs, taken from a glioma patient whose treatment included an IDH1 peptide vaccine. Source of these receptors: a woman younger than 45 with glioma.

This chain connects TRBV6-4 to TRBJ1-4, with 7 bases identical to TRBD1. Germline CDR1 and CDR2: MRHNA and SNTAGT. The CDR3 extends over 14 amino acids. Trimming took 7 bases from V and 7 from J; bases not matched to a gene: 9. CDR3 DNA sequence: TGTGCCAGCAAATCGACAGGGAGGTCTGAAAAACTGTTTTTT. Residues: CASKSTGRSEKLFF.

The rearrangement uses TRBV7-9 and TRBJ1-2; 10 nucleotides align to TRBD1. The germline CDR1 and CDR2 sequences are SEHNR and FQNEAQ (reference sequence). V was clipped by 6 bases and J by 3 bases; unmatched bases: 16. The length of the CDR3 is 18 residues. CDR3 nucleotide sequence: TGTGCCAGCAGACACTCGGGGACAGGGGCAAAAAGAGACTATGGCTACACCTTC. Encoded protein: CASRHSGTGAKRDYGYTF.

This chain connects TRBV2 to TRBJ2-1, with a possible D match to TRBD1 (5 bases). The germline V gene encodes CDR1 SNHLY and CDR2 FYNNEI. V shed 4 bases and J shed 9 bases, with 16 bases lying between them. This CDR3 is 14 amino acids long. For the CDR3, the DNA is TGTGCCAGCAGTGTTGGCAGCAAGGGGCTTGAGCAGTTCTTC. As protein: CASSVGSKGLEQFF.

The chain uses TRBV30 and TRBJ1-3, with 8 positions matching TRBD1. The CDR3 has 15 amino acids. The germline V gene encodes CDR1 GTSNPN and CDR2 SVGIG (reference sequence). Losses at the gene ends were 4 bases for V and 0 bases for J; bases not matched to a gene: 5. The CDR3 spells CAWNFDRGSGNTIYF. The CDR3 nucleotides are TGTGCCTGGAACTTTGACAGGGGCTCTGGAAACACCATATATTTT.

J is TRBJ2-5 and V is TRBV5-6; possibly TRBD2 for D (5 bases). The germline CDR1 and CDR2 sequences are SGHDT and YYEEEE. This CDR3 contains 13 residues. V dropped 4 bases and J dropped 2 bases, with 9 bases sitting between them. DNA of the CDR3: TGTGCCAGCAGCGACGAGGGACAAGAGACCCAGTACTTC. Translation gives CASSDEGQETQYF.

This chain links TRBV7-9 with TRBJ2-5; 8 bases fit TRBD2. Losses at the gene ends were 4 bases for V and 5 bases for J; bases not matched to a gene: 9. The CDR3 extends over 15 amino acids. Germline lookup yields CDR1 SEHNR and CDR2 FQNEAQ (reference sequence). CDR3 region: CASSSLLAGDETQYF. Written as DNA, the CDR3 is TGTGCCAGCAGCTCCCTGCTAGCGGGTGATGAGACCCAGTACTTC.

The chain employs TRBV6-5 and TRBJ2-7, with 7 nucleotides matching TRBD1. CDR3 length: 15 residues. V dropped 6 bases and J dropped 6; count of bases not matched to a gene: 14. Looked up from germline, CDR1 is MNHEY and CDR2 is SVGAGI. CDR3 amino acids: CASRARTGPSGEQYF. CDR3 DNA sequence: TGTGCCAGCAGGGCCCGGACAGGCCCTTCAGGCGAGCAGTACTTC.

This clone turned up a few times. The V and J genes are TRBV6-5 and TRBJ1-5; TRBD1 matches 7 bases. Per germline, CDR1 MNHEY and CDR2 SVGAGI. CDR3 length: 13 amino acids. V lost 6 bases to trimming and J lost 4 bases; unmatched junction nucleotides: 3. CDR3 DNA sequence: TGTGCCAGCAGGTCGACAGGGAATCAGCCCCAGCATTTT. Its protein product is CASRSTGNQPQHF.

This rearrangement joins TRBV29-1 to TRBJ2-3, with 7 bases fitting TRBD1. Trimming cost V 8 bases and J 2 bases; bases outside gene matches: 13. From germline, CDR1 is SQVTM and CDR2 ANQGSEA. The CDR3 contains 15 residues. The CDR3 loop is CSFSVGTAFTDTQYF. The CDR3 region has the DNA TGCAGCTTCTCGGTAGGGACAGCCTTCACAGATACGCAGTATTTT.

The chain uses TRBV5-4 and TRBJ1-3, with unresolved D. The V gene lost 4 bases and the J gene lost 3 bases, with 14 bases spanning the gap. CDR3 length: 15 amino acids. CDR1 SGHNT and CDR2 YYREEE come from the germline V gene (reference sequence). The CDR3 DNA reads TGTGCCAGCAGCCCGGGAAATCTAGGTGGAAACACCATATATTTT. Amino acid sequence: CASSPGNLGGNTIYF.

The chain links TRBV12-5 to TRBJ1-1, with D hard to call. Germline CDR1 reads LGHNT; CDR2 reads FRNRAP. V lost 1 base, J lost 2 bases, and 2 bases lay in between. The CDR3 consists of 12 residues. Written as DNA, the CDR3 is TGTGCTAGTGGTTTGGGAAACACTGAAGCTTTCTTT. As protein: CASGLGNTEAFF.

The chain links TRBV5-4 to TRBJ1-6; no clear D. The CDR3 loop spans 16 amino acids. Germline CDR1 is SGHNT and CDR2 is YYREEE (reference sequence). V was clipped by 4 bases and J by 6 bases, with 17 bases between them. CDR3 amino acids: CASSTLQGMLNSPLHF. DNA for the CDR3: TGTGCCAGCAGCACCTTACAAGGGATGCTTAATTCACCCCTCCACTTT. Together with reference TRBV5-4 and TRBJ1-6, the CDR3 gives the full variable domain: ETGVTQSPTHLIKTRGQQVTLRCSSQSGHNTVSWYQQALGQGPQFIFQYYREEENGRGNFPPRFSGLQFPNYSSELNVNALELDDSALYLCASSTLQGMLNSPLHFGNGTRLTVT.

The chain combines TRBV29-1 with TRBJ2-2; D perhaps matches TRBD2 (5 bases). The CDR3 length is 14 residues. The V gene's germline CDR1 is SQVTM and CDR2 ANQGSEA. Deletions cut 5 bases from V and 1 base from J, with 11 bases between. The CDR3 loop is CSVQGRGNTGELFF. In DNA, the CDR3 is TGCAGCGTTCAAGGACGGGGGAACACCGGGGAGCTGTTTTTT.

V usage is TRBV10-3 and J usage is TRBJ1-2; D possibly corresponds to TRBD1 (5 bases). This CDR3 spans 16 amino acids. Trimming took off 3 bases at V and 6 bases at J, with 20 bases between the two ends. Germline loops: CDR1 ENHRY, CDR2 SYGVKD. The CDR3 nucleotides are TGTGCCATCAGTGATTCTTGGGGACCCCGTGCGAATGGCTACACCTTC. Translated, it gives CAISDSWGPRANGYTF.

The V call is TRBV5-6, the J call TRBJ1-1; D gene ambiguous. The CDR3 is 13 amino acids. Per germline, CDR1 SGHDT and CDR2 YYEEEE. The ends were cut back, 4 bases at V and 0 bases at J, with 7 bases in the middle. The CDR3 sequence is CASSRDLNTEAFF. The CDR3 DNA sequence: TGTGCCAGCAGCCGTGACCTGAACACTGAAGCTTTCTTT. The full variable domain, rest sourced from reference TRBV5-6 and TRBJ1-1, is DAGVTQSPTHLIKTRGQQVTLRCSPKSGHDTVSWYQQALGQGPQFIFQYYEEEERQRGNFPDRFSGHQFPNYSSELNVNALLLGDSALYLCASSRDLNTEAFFGQGTRLTVV.

The gene calls are TRBV5-5 and TRBJ1-2; 10 bases align to TRBD1. From germline, CDR1 is SGHKS and CDR2 YYEKEE (reference sequence). CDR3 length equals 16 residues. Trimming cost V 4 bases and J 2 bases; bases outside gene matches: 8. In DNA form, the CDR3 reads TGTGCCAGCAGCCCCGGGACAGGGGCGCTGAACTATGGCTACACCTTC. It yields the protein CASSPGTGALNYGYTF. Supplemented by reference TRBV5-5 and TRBJ1-2, the full variable domain reads DAGVTQSPTHLIKTRGQQVTLRCSPISGHKSVSWYQQVLGQGPQFIFQYYEKEERGRGNFPDRFSARQFPNYSSELNVNALLLGDSALYLCASSPGTGALNYGYTFGSGTRLTVV.

This sequence joins TRBV27 and TRBJ2-7; a possible D gene is TRBD2 (5 bases). The CDR3 totals 15 residues. Germline CDR1 MNHEY, CDR2 SMNVEV (reference sequence). The germline V and J ends were trimmed by 2 bases and 0 bases, with 11 bases remaining between them. The CDR3 DNA sequence: TGTGCCAGCAGTTTAGCAGGCGGGTACTCCTACGAGCAGTACTTC. Its protein product is CASSLAGGYSYEQYF.

The chain links TRBV5-1 to TRBJ1-5; 8 bases align to TRBD1. Unmatched junction bases numbered 4, after V lost 2 bases and J lost 3 bases. The germline CDR1 and CDR2 sequences are SGHRS and YFSETQ. The CDR3 is 15 amino acids. This chain's CDR3 is CASSLQGDNNQPQHF. The CDR3 coding sequence is TGCGCCAGCAGCTTACAGGGGGATAACAATCAGCCCCAGCATTTT.

J is TRBJ2-3 and V is TRBV4-1; TRBD1 matches at 10 bases. Per the germline V gene, CDR1 is MGHRA and CDR2 is YSYEKL. CDR3 length equals 15 residues. Trimming at V came to 6 bases and at J to 2 bases, leaving 5 bases not matched to a gene. The CDR3 DNA sequence: TGCGCCAGCAGAACCGGGACAGGGGTCACAGATACGCAGTATTTT. Translating gives CASRTGTGVTDTQYF.

V and J are TRBV2 and TRBJ1-1; D call uncertain. Germline CDR1 SNHLY, CDR2 FYNNEI. V was cut by 5 bases and J by 4 bases, with 11 bases left in between. The CDR3 consists of 13 residues. Here the CDR3 reads CASSPFRVTEAFF. Here the CDR3 DNA reads TGTGCCAGCAGTCCTTTTCGCGTCACTGAAGCTTTCTTT. The variable domain in full, with the rest retrieved from reference TRBV2 and TRBJ1-1, is EPEVTQTPSHQVTQMGQEVILRCVPISNHLYFYWYRQILGQKVEFLVSFYNNEISEKSEIFDDQFSVERPDGSNFTLKIRSTKLEDSAMYFCASSPFRVTEAFFGQGTRLTVV.

This sequence joins TRBV6-5 and TRBJ2-5; the D call may be TRBD1 or TRBD2 (6 bases each). CDR1 and CDR2 from the germline V gene are MNHEY and SVGAGI. The CDR3 runs to 16 residues. V lost 3 bases and J 2 bases, leaving 16 bases between the germline ends. CDR3 protein: CASSYLGRGPQETQYF. For the CDR3, the DNA is TGTGCCAGCAGTTATCTCGGACGGGGGCCGCAAGAGACCCAGTACTTC.

The chain carries TRBV6-1 and TRBJ1-3, with D hard to call. Per germline, CDR1 MNHNS and CDR2 SASEGT. The CDR3 totals 13 residues. V lost 3 bases and J lost 7, with 10 bases in between. The CDR3 here is CASSDHSGNTIYF. As DNA, the CDR3 is TGTGCCAGCAGTGACCACAGTGGGAACACCATATATTTT.

For this clone: The germline gene is not matched at one end of the junction; a read error may be the cause. The chain recombines TRBV7-2 with TRBJ1-2; perhaps TRBD1 as D (5 bases). Per germline, CDR1 SGHTA and CDR2 FQGNSA. This CDR3 has 14 residues. CDR3 in DNA: TGTGCCAGCAGCCGCCCAGCCTTCCTGTGGGTGGGGGCCTTC. Translated: CASSRPAFLWVGAF.

The rearrangement uses TRBV4-1 and TRBJ2-7, with TRBD1 as a possible D gene (6 bases). Trimming took 1 base from V and 2 from J, leaving 12 bases between them. The CDR3 covers 15 residues. CDR1 is MGHRA, CDR2 YSYEKL, per germline. CDR3 DNA: TGCGCCAGCAGCCAAGCCCCCAGGGGTGCCTACGAGCAGTACTTC. Translating it yields CASSQAPRGAYEQYF.

This chain uses TRBV4-1 with TRBJ2-3; TRBD2 matches 9 bases. The CDR3 spans 15 residues. Per the germline V gene, CDR1 is MGHRA and CDR2 is YSYEKL. The V gene end was trimmed by 4 bases and the J gene end by 1 base; junction bases not matched to a gene: 3. CDR3 DNA: TGCGCCAGCAGCCTCCGACTAGCGGGCACAGATACGCAGTATTTT. It specifies CASSLRLAGTDTQYF.